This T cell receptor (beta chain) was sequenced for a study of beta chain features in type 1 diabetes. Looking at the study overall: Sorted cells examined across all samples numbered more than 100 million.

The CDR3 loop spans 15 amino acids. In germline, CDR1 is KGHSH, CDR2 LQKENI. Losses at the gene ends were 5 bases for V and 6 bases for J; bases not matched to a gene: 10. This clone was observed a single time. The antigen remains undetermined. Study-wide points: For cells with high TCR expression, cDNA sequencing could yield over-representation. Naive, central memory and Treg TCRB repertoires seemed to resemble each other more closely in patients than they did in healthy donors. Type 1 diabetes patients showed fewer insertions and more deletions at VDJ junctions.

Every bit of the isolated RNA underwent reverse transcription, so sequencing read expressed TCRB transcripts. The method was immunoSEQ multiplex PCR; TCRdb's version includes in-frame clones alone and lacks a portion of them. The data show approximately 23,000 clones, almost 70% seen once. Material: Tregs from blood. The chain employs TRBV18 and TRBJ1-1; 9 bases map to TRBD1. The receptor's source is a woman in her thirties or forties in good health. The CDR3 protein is CASSTLQGARAEAFF. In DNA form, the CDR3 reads TGTGCCAGCTCAACGCTACAGGGGGCGCGAGCTGAAGCTTTCTTT.